Shown below are 28 T cell receptor beta chains from a single sample sequenced in a study of tumor-infiltrating lymphocytes in localized non-small cell lung cancer. TCRdb's copy holds only in-frame clones and misses some; the assay was immunoSEQ multiplex PCR. The repertoire holds more than 20,000 clones, with over 60% as singletons. The sample consisted of lung tumor tissue. The origin of the receptors is a human donor with non-small cell lung cancer.

In this sample, this clone turned up a few times. The CDR3 DNA reads TGTGCCACCAGCAGAGCTAGAAACTCCTACGAGCAGTACTTC. Its translation is CATSRARNSYEQYF. V and J are TRBV15 and TRBJ2-7; no reliable D call. V shed 1 base and J shed 0 bases, with 7 bases lying between them. This CDR3 has 14 residues. Germline V gene lookup returns CDR1 LNHNV and CDR2 YYDKDF (reference sequence).

The rearrangement uses TRBV5-6 and TRBJ1-5; no firm D call. The ends were cut back, 0 bases at V and 0 bases at J, with 4 bases in the middle. The CDR3 is 14 residues long. The germline V gene encodes CDR1 SGHDT and CDR2 YYEEEE. CDR3 nucleotide sequence: TGTGCCAGCAGCTTGGGGTATAGCAATCAGCCCCAGCATTTT. It encodes CASSLGYSNQPQHF.

The chain is built from TRBV5-1 and TRBJ2-5; D perhaps matches TRBD1 (6 bases). Per germline, CDR1 SGHRS and CDR2 YFSETQ. The length of the CDR3 is 14 residues. Between the trimmed V and J ends, which lost 0 bases and 3 bases, there was a span of 9 bases. CDR3 sequence reads: CASSLAGVEETQYF. CDR3 nucleotide sequence: TGCGCCAGCAGCTTGGCAGGGGTGGAAGAGACCCAGTACTTC.

This rearrangement joins TRBV4-2 to TRBJ2-1; 15 bases map to TRBD2. Per germline, CDR1 LGHNA and CDR2 YNFKEQ. This CDR3 is 16 amino acids long. Trimming cost V 1 base and J 8 bases; bases outside gene matches: 3. The CDR3 nucleotides are TGTGCCAGCAGCCAAGCCGGGACTAGCGGGGGGTATGAGCAGTTCTTC. It is translated as CASSQAGTSGGYEQFF.

This clone was seen a single time. J is TRBJ2-1 and V is TRBV5-1; 7 bases line up with TRBD2. With V trimmed by 3 bases and J by 2 bases, 8 bases remained unmatched. CDR1 is SGHRS, CDR2 YFSETQ, per germline. The CDR3 contains 16 residues. CDR3 residues: CASSSRLAPTYNEQFF. The CDR3 coding sequence is TGCGCCAGCAGCTCGCGACTAGCCCCAACCTACAATGAGCAGTTCTTC. Full variable domain (remainder filled in from reference TRBV5-1 and TRBJ2-1): KAGVTQTPRYLIKTRGQQVTLSCSPISGHRSVSWYQQTPGQGLQFLFEYFSETQRNKGNFPGRFSGRQFSNSRSEMNVSTLELGDSALYLCASSSRLAPTYNEQFFGPGTRLTVL.

This clone showed up just once. V gene TRBV7-2 combines with J gene TRBJ2-7; a possible D gene is TRBD2 (5 bases). V was shortened by 3 bases and J by 0 bases, with 12 bases between the two germline ends. The CDR3 is made up of 15 amino acids. Germline loops: CDR1 SGHTA, CDR2 FQGNSA. CDR3 DNA: TGTGCCAGCAGCTTGGATCCGAGCGGCTCCTACGAGCAGTACTTC. Encoded protein: CASSLDPSGSYEQYF.

This sequence joins TRBV5-1 and TRBJ1-3; D unresolved. CDR1 SGHRS and CDR2 YFSETQ come from the germline V gene. The CDR3 is 15 amino acids. The V gene lost 1 base and the J gene lost 2 bases, with 10 bases spanning the gap. The CDR3 spells CASSLTITAGNTIYF. The CDR3 DNA reads TGCGCCAGCAGCTTGACGATAACTGCTGGAAACACCATATATTTT.

As DNA, the CDR3 is TGTGCCAGCAGCTTGGCCAGGGTAAAGGATGAGCAGTTCTTC. This sequence encodes CASSLARVKDEQFF. The chain recombines TRBV5-4 with TRBJ2-1, with D possibly TRBD1 on 5 matching bases. The CDR3 runs 14 residues. Trimming removed 0 bases at V and 8 bases at J, with 12 bases between. CDR1 is SGHNT, CDR2 YYREEE, per germline (reference sequence).

This chain connects TRBV6-1 to TRBJ1-5, with D hard to call. This CDR3 has 13 residues. Germline lookup yields CDR1 MNHNS and CDR2 SASEGT. V shed 0 bases and J shed 6 bases, with 6 bases lying between them. CDR3 sequence: CASSEAQGQPQHF. The CDR3 nucleotides are TGTGCCAGCAGTGAAGCGCAAGGTCAGCCCCAGCATTTT.

The rearrangement links TRBV5-1 to TRBJ1-4; 7 nucleotides line up with TRBD1. Germline V gene sequence: CDR1 SGHRS, CDR2 YFSETQ. The V and J ends lost 4 bases and 7 bases, in that order; junction bases with no gene match: 13. CDR3 length: 16 residues. CDR3 nucleotide sequence: TGCGCCAGCAGCCCAACGTCCGGGACAGAAAGTGAAAAACTGTTTTTT. Its protein product is CASSPTSGTESEKLFF.

The chain employs TRBV7-2 and TRBJ2-3; TRBD2 agrees at 9 bases. The CDR3 has 16 amino acids. Germline lookup yields CDR1 SGHTA and CDR2 FQGNSA. V was clipped by 2 bases and J by 0 bases; unmatched bases: 3. This chain's CDR3 is CASSLRAGGSTDTQYF. DNA for the CDR3: TGTGCCAGCAGCTTACGGGCGGGGGGGAGCACAGATACGCAGTATTTT. Supplemented by reference TRBV7-2 and TRBJ2-3, the full variable domain reads GAGVSQSPSNKVTEKGKDVELRCDPISGHTALYWYRQSLGQGLEFLIYFQGNSAPDKSGLPSDRFSAERTGGSVSTLTIQRTQQEDSAVYLCASSLRAGGSTDTQYFGPGTRLTVL.

The table lists this clone with a few counts. The chain links TRBV1 to TRBJ2-7. TRBV1 is a pseudogene locus. The CDR3 runs 15 residues. This chain's CDR3 is CTSSQDLGKDYEQYF. Written as DNA, the CDR3 is TGCACCAGCAGCCAAGATCTGGGAAAAGACTACGAGCAGTACTTC.

This chain joins TRBV7-2 and TRBJ2-4; D is perhaps TRBD1 (5 bases). Germline assignment: CDR1 SGHTA and CDR2 FQGNSA. V was clipped by 5 bases and J by 0 bases, with 17 bases between them. The CDR3 is made up of 17 amino acids. CDR3 bases: TGTGCCAGCAGCCCTATTCCGGACAAACTAGCCAAAAACATTCAGTACTTC. This codes for CASSPIPDKLAKNIQYF.

This clone was picked up a small number of times. Distinct nucleotide sequences in the sample also encode this CDR3. The V and J genes are TRBV7-2 and TRBJ1-1; D is unclear. V gave up 5 bases and J gave up 4 bases, with 14 bases separating them. CDR1 is SGHTA, CDR2 FQGNSA, per germline. The CDR3 contains 14 residues. The CDR3: CASSLDPSGTEAFF. The DNA for the CDR3 is TGTGCCAGCAGCCTCGACCCCTCGGGCACTGAAGCTTTCTTT.

A single count supports this clone. The CDR3 DNA follows: TGTGCCAGCTCACCACCTACCGGGACAGGGGATTCGGCTAATGAAAAACTGTTTTTT. It is translated as CASSPPTGTGDSANEKLFF. The gene calls are TRBV18 and TRBJ1-4, with 10 bases identical to TRBD1. V lost 0 bases, J lost 3 bases, and 10 bases stayed unmatched. CDR3 length equals 19 residues. The germline V gene encodes CDR1 KGHSH and CDR2 LQKENI.

Of note for this clone: An end of the junction differs from the germline gene, which may be a read error. The V gene is TRBV7-9, the J gene TRBJ2-5; D perhaps matches TRBD1 (5 bases). CDR1 and CDR2 from the germline V gene are SEHNR and FQNEAQ (reference sequence). This CDR3 region has 12 residues. DNA for the CDR3: TGTGCCGGCAGACAGAACCAAGAGACCCAGTACTTC. Encoded protein: CAGRQNQETQYF.

J is TRBJ1-6 and V is TRBV27; the match to TRBD1 covers 7 bases. Germline trimming cut 6 bases from V and 9 bases from J; bases unmatched to any gene: 5. The CDR3 sequence is 13 residues long. Germline lookup yields CDR1 MNHEY and CDR2 SMNVEV (reference sequence). Here the CDR3 reads CASRWDSRSPLHF. The CDR3 nucleotides are TGTGCCAGCAGGTGGGACAGTCGTTCACCCCTCCACTTT.

This clone showed up just once. The DNA for the CDR3 is TGTGCCATCCGACAGGCGAGCACTGAAGCTTTCTTT. Its translation: CAIRQASTEAFF. The rearrangement uses TRBV10-3 and TRBJ1-1; maybe TRBD1 (6 bases). The germline V and J ends were trimmed by 8 bases and 4 bases, with 11 bases remaining between them. The CDR3 spans 12 residues. Germline V gives CDR1 ENHRY, CDR2 SYGVKD.

The V call is TRBV4-3, the J call TRBJ1-3; D remains unclear. Germline V CDR1 and CDR2: LGHNA, YSLEER. Deletions cut 3 bases from V and 0 bases from J, with 18 bases between. The CDR3 runs 18 residues. The CDR3 here is CASSHGSSRVFSGNTIYF. DNA of the CDR3: TGCGCCAGCAGCCACGGGTCATCCCGGGTTTTCTCTGGAAACACCATATATTTT.

This clone was recorded a few times. The chain uses TRBV30 and TRBJ1-6; D may be TRBD1 (5 bases). There are 18 residues in the CDR3. V lost 3 bases, J lost 1 base, and 19 bases lay in between. The germline gives CDR1 GTSNPN, CDR2 SVGIG (reference sequence). Written as DNA, the CDR3 is TGTGCCTGGAGCCAGATGGGGGGGTTCGTATCCTATAATTCACCCCTCCACTTT. This codes for CAWSQMGGFVSYNSPLHF. Based on the CDR3 plus reference TRBV30 and TRBJ1-6, the full variable domain is SQTIHQWPATLVQPVGSPLSLECTVEGTSNPNLYWYRQAAGRGLQLLFYSVGIGQISSEVPQNLSASRPQDRQFILSSKKLLLSDSGFYLCAWSQMGGFVSYNSPLHFGNGTRLTVT.

The chain carries TRBV9 and TRBJ2-1; 8 bases align to TRBD2. With V trimmed by 4 bases and J by 8 bases, 8 bases remained unmatched. Germline V gene lookup returns CDR1 SGDLS and CDR2 YYNGEE. The length of the CDR3 is 14 residues. CDR3: CASSFGGANYEQFF. CDR3 coding DNA: TGTGCCAGCAGCTTCGGGGGGGCTAACTATGAGCAGTTCTTC.

The chain combines TRBV29-1 with TRBJ2-1; TRBD2 matches 9 bases. CDR1 is SQVTM, CDR2 ANQGSEA, per germline. V dropped 4 bases and J dropped 10; count of bases not matched to a gene: 11. The CDR3 loop spans 14 amino acids. This CDR3 is CSVVTGLAVSEQFF. The CDR3 DNA reads TGCAGCGTTGTCACGGGACTAGCCGTGAGCGAGCAGTTCTTC.

This sequence joins TRBV15 and TRBJ1-2; D is unresolved. Germline V gene data show CDR1 as LNHNV and CDR2 as YYDKDF (reference sequence). Trimming pared 0 bases from V and 5 bases from J, leaving 10 bases between. This CDR3 has 14 residues. The CDR3 loop is CATSRDLVSYGYTF. CDR3 nucleotide sequence: TGTGCCACCAGCAGAGATCTGGTCTCATATGGCTACACCTTC.

This clone was observed once. The V gene is TRBV2, the J gene TRBJ1-2; D is uncertain. CDR1 and CDR2 (germline): SNHLY, FYNNEI. The CDR3 totals 11 residues. V lost 8 bases and J lost 6, with 10 bases in between. The CDR3 region is CASVGGDGYTF. The CDR3 DNA reads as TGTGCCAGCGTCGGTGGGGATGGCTACACCTTC.

The chain employs TRBV11-1 and TRBJ2-7, with D perhaps assigned TRBD1 or TRBD2 (5 bases each). CDR3 length: 13 residues. Germline assignment: CDR1 SGHAT and CDR2 FQDESV (reference sequence). The V gene lost 5 bases and the J gene lost 3 bases, with 11 bases spanning the gap. The CDR3 coding sequence is TGTGCCAGCAGCCTGGGACGTATCTACGAGCAGTACTTC. This codes for CASSLGRIYEQYF.

The table lists this clone with a few counts. CDR3 DNA sequence: TGTGCCAGCAGCCCCCGACCTTTGGGGGGGAACACTGAAGCTTTCTTT. Encoded protein: CASSPRPLGGNTEAFF. V is TRBV7-2 and J is TRBJ1-1; a weak D match, TRBD1 (5 bases). Germline V gene data show CDR1 as SGHTA and CDR2 as FQGNSA. The germline V and J ends were trimmed by 5 bases and 1 base, with 17 bases remaining between them. This CDR3 spans 16 amino acids.

In this sample, this clone turned up once. The chain carries TRBV9 and TRBJ1-6; TRBD1 matches at 7 bases. The CDR3 extends over 15 amino acids. Germline V lookup: CDR1 SGDLS, CDR2 YYNGEE. The V segment lost 7 bases and the J segment 5 bases; nucleotides outside the gene matches: 9. The CDR3 nucleotides are TGTGCCAGCGGGCCGACAGGGCAGAATAATTCACCCCTCCACTTT. This sequence encodes CASGPTGQNNSPLHF.

This sequence joins TRBV7-8 and TRBJ2-2, with TRBD2 matching over 9 bases. Germline trimming cut 6 bases from V and 5 bases from J; bases unmatched to any gene: 7. The germline gives CDR1 SGHVS, CDR2 FQNEAQ. This CDR3 spans 15 amino acids. The CDR3: CASSQLAGVTGELFF. CDR3 DNA sequence: TGTGCCAGCAGTCAATTAGCGGGGGTAACCGGGGAGCTGTTTTTT.